The 14 T cell receptor beta chains below come from one sample, sequenced in a study of T cells in localized non-small cell lung cancer. This table comes from immunoSEQ multiplex PCR, and its TCRdb copy is limited to in-frame clones, with some not included. Of 45,000 to 60,000 clones listed, roughly 86% are singletons. Sequencing was performed on PBMCs, taken before any cancer treatment. The receptors come from a man between 40 and 70 years old with stage II lung adenocarcinoma.

The V gene is TRBV4-1, the J gene TRBJ1-2; D ambiguous. CDR3 length: 15 residues. The germline V and J ends were trimmed by 1 base and 4 bases, with 13 bases remaining between them. From germline, CDR1 is MGHRA and CDR2 YSYEKL. The CDR3 here is CASSQGGRFSYGYTF. CDR3 bases: TGCGCCAGCAGCCAAGGGGGAAGGTTCTCCTATGGCTACACCTTC.

The V and J genes are TRBV9 and TRBJ1-1; D call uncertain. CDR1 and CDR2 from the germline V gene are SGDLS and YYNGEE. The CDR3 covers 14 residues. Trimming shortened V by 4 bases and J by 4 bases, and 14 bases separated the two germline ends. The CDR3: CASSPARGITEAFF. DNA of the CDR3: TGTGCCAGCAGCCCGGCGAGAGGGATCACTGAAGCTTTCTTT.

This chain uses TRBV2 with TRBJ2-1; 11 nucleotides agree with TRBD2. After removal of 6 bases from V and 10 bases from J, the junction contained 17 bases not matched to a gene. CDR1 is SNHLY and CDR2 is FYNNEI in the germline V gene. The CDR3 runs 17 residues. CDR3 DNA sequence: TGTGCCAGCAGGGGCTCGCTACTAGCGGGGGCTACCAGGGAGCAGTTCTTC. Its translation is CASRGSLLAGATREQFF.

The J gene is TRBJ2-7, the V gene TRBV5-5; D is undetermined. Per germline, CDR1 SGHKS and CDR2 YYEKEE (reference sequence). CDR3 length equals 13 residues. The germline V and J ends were trimmed by 4 bases and 0 bases, with 8 bases remaining between them. Here the CDR3 reads CASSPSLSYEQYF. The CDR3 DNA sequence: TGTGCCAGCAGCCCTTCCCTCTCCTACGAGCAGTACTTC.

The V call is TRBV6-4, the J call TRBJ1-2; D unclear. Trimming stripped 2 bases from V and 6 bases from J, with 7 bases between. Germline CDR1 MRHNA, CDR2 SNTAGT. This CDR3 contains 12 residues. This chain's CDR3 is CASSDREHGYTF. The CDR3 nucleotides are TGTGCCAGCAGTGACAGGGAACATGGCTACACCTTC.

The sample holds one count of this clone. The gene calls are TRBV5-6 and TRBJ2-7; 8 bases line up with TRBD2. CDR1 is SGHDT and CDR2 is YYEEEE in the germline V gene. The CDR3 loop spans 17 amino acids. The V gene end was trimmed by 2 bases and the J gene end by 3 bases; junction bases not matched to a gene: 13. The CDR3 spells CASSLGLWGLVNYEQYF. CDR3 bases: TGTGCCAGCAGCTTAGGTCTTTGGGGACTAGTGAACTACGAGCAGTACTTC.

This clone was observed a few times. The V and J genes are TRBV5-6 and TRBJ1-2, with D maybe TRBD1 (5 bases). This CDR3 spans 17 amino acids. Trimming removed 0 bases at V and 5 bases at J, with 20 bases between. Germline V gene data show CDR1 as SGHDT and CDR2 as YYEEEE. The chain's CDR3 is CASSLDEWLRGGYGYTF. CDR3 sequence (DNA): TGTGCCAGCAGCTTGGACGAATGGCTGAGGGGTGGTTATGGCTACACCTTC.

The chain uses TRBV2 and TRBJ2-5; D remains ambiguous. The V gene's germline CDR1 is SNHLY and CDR2 FYNNEI. The ends were cut back, 6 bases at V and 4 bases at J, with 12 bases in the middle. This CDR3 is built from 13 residues. The DNA of the CDR3 is TGTGCCAGCAGCTTTGCCCTGGTAGAGACCCAGTACTTC. Its protein is CASSFALVETQYF.

The chain recombines TRBV9 with TRBJ1-3; TRBD1 agrees at 8 bases. CDR3 size: 15 residues. Trimming at V came to 3 bases and at J to 4 bases, leaving 6 bases not matched to a gene. The germline CDR1 and CDR2 sequences are SGDLS and YYNGEE. As DNA, the CDR3 is TGTGCCAGCAGCGAGCAGGGGGCGCCGGGAAACACCATATATTTT. Residues: CASSEQGAPGNTIYF.

This chain uses TRBV4-1 with TRBJ1-2, with D possibly TRBD1 on 5 matching bases. CDR1 and CDR2 (germline): MGHRA, YSYEKL. The V end lost 6 bases, the J end lost 2 bases, and 10 bases lay between the germline ends. The CDR3 runs to 13 residues. CDR3 sequence: CASSQGRNYGYTF. CDR3 coding DNA: TGCGCCAGCAGTCAGGGACGGAACTATGGCTACACCTTC.

CDR3 region: CASSFEGDTEAFF. CDR3 nucleotides: TGTGCCAGCAGCTTCGAGGGGGACACTGAAGCTTTCTTT. V is TRBV5-4 and J is TRBJ1-1; tentatively, D is TRBD1 (6 bases). The CDR3 runs to 13 residues. CDR1 is SGHNT and CDR2 is YYREEE in the germline V gene (reference sequence). Trimming took off 2 bases at V and 3 bases at J, with 8 bases between the two ends.

The chain employs TRBV4-1 and TRBJ2-1; 9 positions match TRBD1. The ends lost 1 base at V and 10 bases at J; junction bases unmatched: 11. The length of the CDR3 is 16 residues. Germline V gene data show CDR1 as MGHRA and CDR2 as YSYEKL. The CDR3 region has the DNA TGCGCCAGCAGCCAAGGTCCGGGACAGGGATCTGGGGAGCAGTTCTTC. This translates into CASSQGPGQGSGEQFF.

This clone was seen a handful of times. V gene TRBV5-6 combines with J gene TRBJ1-3; D might be TRBD1 (6 bases). Deletions cut 5 bases from V and 0 bases from J, with 12 bases between. There are 15 residues in the CDR3. Germline V gene sequence: CDR1 SGHDT, CDR2 YYEEEE. CDR3 residues: CASSLDRYSGNTIYF. CDR3 coding DNA: TGTGCCAGCAGTCTTGACAGGTACTCTGGAAACACCATATATTTT.

This clone showed up just once. This chain joins TRBV2 and TRBJ2-5, with 7 bases matching TRBD1. V was clipped by 8 bases and J by 4 bases; unmatched bases: 10. CDR1 and CDR2 (germline): SNHLY, FYNNEI. This CDR3 contains 14 residues. The CDR3 DNA reads TGTGCCAGCCCCGGGACAGCACTAGGAGAGACCCAGTACTTC. Translated, it gives CASPGTALGETQYF.